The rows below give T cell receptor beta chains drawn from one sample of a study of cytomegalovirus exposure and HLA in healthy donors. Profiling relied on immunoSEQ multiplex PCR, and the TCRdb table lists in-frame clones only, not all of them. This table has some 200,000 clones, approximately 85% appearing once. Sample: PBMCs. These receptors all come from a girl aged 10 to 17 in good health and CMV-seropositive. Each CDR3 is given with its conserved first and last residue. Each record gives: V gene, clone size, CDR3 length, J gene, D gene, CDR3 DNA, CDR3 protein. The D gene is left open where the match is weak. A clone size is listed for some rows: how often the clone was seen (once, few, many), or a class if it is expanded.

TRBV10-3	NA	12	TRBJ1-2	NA	TGTGCCATCAGTGAGGGCAGCTATGGCTACACCTTC	CAISEGSYGYTF
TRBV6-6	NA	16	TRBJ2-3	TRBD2	TGTGCCAGCAGCCCGGGACTAGCGGTGGGCCCAGATACGCAGTATTTT	CASSPGLAVGPDTQYF
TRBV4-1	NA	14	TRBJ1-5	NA	TGCGCCAGCAGCGAAGGCGATAGCAATCAGCCCCAGCATTTT	CASSEGDSNQPQHF
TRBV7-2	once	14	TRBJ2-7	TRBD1	TGTGCCAGCAGCTTAAGGGGACAGCCCTACGAGCAGTACTTC	CASSLRGQPYEQYF
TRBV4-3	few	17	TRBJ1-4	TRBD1	TGCGCCAGCAGCCATGCAGCGGGACAGGGGGCTCGGGAAAAACTGTTTTTT	CASSHAAGQGAREKLFF
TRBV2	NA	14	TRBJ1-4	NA	TGTGCCAGCAGTGTGGAGGCAACTAATGAAAAACTGTTTTTT	CASSVEATNEKLFF
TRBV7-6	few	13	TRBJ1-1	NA	TGTGCCAGCAGCTTAGACAGCTACACTGAAGCTTTCTTT	CASSLDSYTEAFF
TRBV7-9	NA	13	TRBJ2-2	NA	TGTGCCAGCAGCCCTCCCGTAACCGGGGAGCTGTTTTTT	CASSPPVTGELFF
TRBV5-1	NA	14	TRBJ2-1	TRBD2	TGCGCCAGCTACGGGGGGACGGACTGGAATGAGCAGTTCTTC	CASYGGTDWNEQFF
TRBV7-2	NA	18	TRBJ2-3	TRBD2	TGTGCCAGCAGTTTCCTGACTAGCGGGGGGGCCGGCACAGATACGCAGTATTTT	CASSFLTSGGAGTDTQYF
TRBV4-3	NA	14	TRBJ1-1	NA	TGCGCCAGCAGCCAAGATACAACCAACACTGAAGCTTTCTTT	CASSQDTTNTEAFF
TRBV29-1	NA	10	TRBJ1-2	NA	TGCAGCGTTTGGACAAGCGGCTACACCTTC	CSVWTSGYTF
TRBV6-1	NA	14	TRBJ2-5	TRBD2	TGTGCCAGCAGTCCGAGCGGGGGCCAAGAGACCCAGTACTTC	CASSPSGGQETQYF
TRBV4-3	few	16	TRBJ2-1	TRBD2	TGCGCCAGCAGCCAAGTCAGCAGCGGGGTTTACAATGAGCAGTTCTTC	CASSQVSSGVYNEQFF
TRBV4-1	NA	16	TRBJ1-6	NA	TGCGCCAGCAGCCAAGTAGAGCAGGGTTGGGATTCACCCCTCCACTTT	CASSQVEQGWDSPLHF
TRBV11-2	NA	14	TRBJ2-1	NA	TGTGCCAGCAGCTTAGATCCCATGTACAATGAGCAGTTCTTC	CASSLDPMYNEQFF
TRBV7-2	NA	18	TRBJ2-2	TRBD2	TGTGCCAGCAGCCTGAGTAGCGGGGGGGCGGGTAGCACCGGGGAGCTGTTTTTT	CASSLSSGGAGSTGELFF
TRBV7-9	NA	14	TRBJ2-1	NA	TGTGCCAGCAGCGTCCATCGGGAGTACAATGAGCAGTTCTTC	CASSVHREYNEQFF
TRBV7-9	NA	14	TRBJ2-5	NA	TGTGCCAGCAGCTTAACTAGACTACAAGAGACCCAGTACTTC	CASSLTRLQETQYF
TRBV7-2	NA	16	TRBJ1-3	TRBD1	TGTGCCAGCAGCCCTAGACAGGGGGGCTCTGGAAACACCATATATTTT	CASSPRQGGSGNTIYF
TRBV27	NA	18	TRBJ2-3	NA	TGTGCCAGCAGCTATCTGAATCCGACAGGCTCTAGCACAGATACGCAGTATTTT	CASSYLNPTGSSTDTQYF
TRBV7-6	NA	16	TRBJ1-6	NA	TGTGCCAGCAGCTTAGCGACGGGTCCGCCTAATTTACCCCTCCACTTT	CASSLATGPPNLPLHF
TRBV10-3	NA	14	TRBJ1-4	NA	TGTGCCATCAGCCCGGGACACCGAGCGGAAAAACTGTTTTTT	CAISPGHRAEKLFF
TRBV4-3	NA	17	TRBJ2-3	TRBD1	TGCGCCAGCAGCCAAGGGACAGGGGTTCGCGGCACAGATACGCAGTATTTT	CASSQGTGVRGTDTQYF
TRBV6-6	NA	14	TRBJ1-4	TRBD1	TGTGCCAGCAGCCTACAGGGGTTGTATGAAAAACTGTTTTTT	CASSLQGLYEKLFF
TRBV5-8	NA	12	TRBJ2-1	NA	TGTGCCAGCAGCTTGACAGGGAACGAGCAGTTCTTC	CASSLTGNEQFF
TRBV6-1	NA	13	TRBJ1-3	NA	TGTGCCAGCAGTGAGGGCATTTGGGACACCATATATTTT	CASSEGIWDTIYF
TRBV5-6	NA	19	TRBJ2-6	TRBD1	TGTGCCAGCAGCTTGGCCTCCGGGACAGGGAGCTCTGGGGCCAACGTCCTGACTTTC	CASSLASGTGSSGANVLTF
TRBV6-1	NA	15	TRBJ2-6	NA	TGTGCCAGCAGTCTTTTGACAGTTGGGGCCAACGTCCTGACTTTC	CASSLLTVGANVLTF
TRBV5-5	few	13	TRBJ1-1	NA	TGTGCCAGCAGCCCAACGGGGGACACTGAAGCTTTCTTT	CASSPTGDTEAFF
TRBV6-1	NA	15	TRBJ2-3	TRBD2	TGTGCCAGCAGTGAAGGGCGGGGGGGTTCAGATACGCAGTATTTT	CASSEGRGGSDTQYF
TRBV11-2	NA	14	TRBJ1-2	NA	TGTGCCAGCAGCTTAGACCCGAGCCGGAGGGGCTACACCTTC	CASSLDPSRRGYTF
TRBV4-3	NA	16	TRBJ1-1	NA	TGCGCCAGCAGCCAGAAATGGACAGAACAGAACACTGAAGCTTTCTTT	CASSQKWTEQNTEAFF
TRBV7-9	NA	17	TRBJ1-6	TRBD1	TGTGCCAGCAGCTTTGGGACAGGGAGCTCCTATAATTCACCCCTCCACTTT	CASSFGTGSSYNSPLHF
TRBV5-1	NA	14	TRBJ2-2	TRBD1	TGCGCCAGCAGTCCAGGGGGAAACACCGGGGAGCTGTTTTTT	CASSPGGNTGELFF
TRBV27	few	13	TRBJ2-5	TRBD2	TGTGCCAGCAGTCAGGGACTAGCGGGGACCCAGTACTTC	CASSQGLAGTQYF
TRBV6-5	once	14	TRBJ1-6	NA	TGTGCCAGCAGTCTGGGCCTGTATAATTCACCCCTCCACTTT	CASSLGLYNSPLHF
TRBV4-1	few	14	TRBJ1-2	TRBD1	TGCGCCAGCAGCCCCAAGGGGGCTAGCTATGGCTACACCTTC	CASSPKGASYGYTF
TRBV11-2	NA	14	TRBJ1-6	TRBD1	TGTGCCAGCAGCTTACCAGGGGGGTATTCACCCCTCCACTTT	CASSLPGGYSPLHF
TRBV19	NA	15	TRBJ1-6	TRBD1	TGTGCCAGTAGTATCGGGACAGGGGGAGGGTCACCCCTCCACTTT	CASSIGTGGGSPLHF
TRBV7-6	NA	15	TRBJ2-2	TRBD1	TGTGCCAGCAGCTTTGGGGGACAGGGGTCCGGGGAGCTGTTTTTT	CASSFGGQGSGELFF